A selection of T cell receptor beta chains follows, all from one sample in a study of cytomegalovirus exposure and HLA in healthy donors. The method was immunoSEQ multiplex PCR; TCRdb's version includes in-frame clones alone and lacks a portion of them. This table has fewer than 110,000 clones, about 80% appearing once. Material for sequencing was PBMCs. All receptors derive from a young man in good health and CMV-seronegative. Both conserved end residues are part of each CDR3. The D gene is left open where the match is weak. Size values are once, few and many counts, or a class for expanded clones, and some rows have none.

TRBJ2-2 | TRBV11-3 | . | . | CASSRETGELFF | TGTGCCAGCAGCAGGGAGACCGGGGAGCTGTTTTTT
TRBJ2-3 | TRBV5-1 | few | . | CASSSDTDFTDTQYF | TGCGCCAGCAGCTCGGACACAGACTTCACAGATACGCAGTATTTT
TRBJ2-7 | TRBV5-6 | . | . | CASSLTPTVYEQYF | TGTGCCAGCAGCTTGACCCCGACAGTTTACGAGCAGTACTTC
TRBJ2-7 | TRBV5-1 | . | . | CASSLKVGGPYEQYF | TGCGCCAGCAGCTTGAAGGTCGGGGGGCCCTACGAGCAGTACTTC
TRBJ2-7 | TRBV28 | . | TRBD1 | CASSEPGQAFPYEQYF | TGTGCCAGCAGTGAACCGGGACAGGCCTTCCCGTACGAGCAGTACTTC
TRBJ1-5 | TRBV2 | . | TRBD1 | CASRPGTGLFGPQHF | TGTGCCAGCAGGCCCGGGACAGGGCTCTTTGGGCCCCAGCATTTT
TRBJ2-3 | TRBV2 | . | . | CASSESGNTDTQYF | TGTGCCAGCAGTGAATCAGGGAACACAGATACGCAGTATTTT
TRBJ2-3 | TRBV7-9 | . | . | CASSPRTTDTQYF | TGTGCCAGCAGCCCGCGGACAACAGATACGCAGTATTTT
TRBJ2-7 | TRBV19 | . | TRBD2 | CASTSGNRGEQYF | TGTGCCAGTACTAGCGGGAATCGGGGGGAGCAGTACTTC
TRBJ2-7 | TRBV6-1 | . | . | CASKGGAYEQYF | TGTGCCAGCAAGGGGGGGGCTTACGAGCAGTACTTC
TRBJ1-4 | TRBV18 | . | TRBD1 | CASSSSGQGYEKLFF | TGTGCCAGCTCATCCTCGGGACAGGGTTACGAAAAACTGTTTTTT
TRBJ2-5 | TRBV7-8 | . | TRBD1 | CASISGQEETQYF | TGTGCCAGCATCTCTGGACAGGAAGAGACCCAGTACTTC
TRBJ1-1 | TRBV4-1 | . | TRBD1 | CASSQPRDRPNTEAFF | TGCGCCAGCAGCCAACCTCGGGACAGGCCAAACACTGAAGCTTTCTTT
TRBJ1-6 | TRBV5-1 | few | . | CASSFVGQGTSPLHF | TGCGCCAGCAGCTTTGTCGGCCAGGGGACTTCACCCCTCCACTTT
TRBJ1-1 | TRBV6-1 | . | . | CASSPLRGATEAFF | TGTGCCAGCAGTCCCCTTCGGGGGGCAACTGAAGCTTTCTTT
TRBJ2-7 | TRBV9 | . | . | CASSGSEGTYEQYF | TGTGCCAGCAGCGGAAGCGAAGGTACCTACGAGCAGTACTTC
TRBJ2-5 | TRBV10-3 | . | TRBD1 | CAIKTGTGDGETQYF | TGTGCCATCAAAACCGGGACAGGGGACGGGGAGACCCAGTACTTC
TRBJ1-4 | TRBV27 | few | . | CASSPRRRFMEKLFF | TGTGCCAGCAGTCCCCGGCGGCGGTTTATGGAAAAACTGTTTTTT
TRBJ1-5 | TRBV19 | . | TRBD1 | CASRDRGSQPQHF | TGTGCCAGTAGGGACAGGGGGAGTCAGCCCCAGCATTTT
TRBJ2-7 | TRBV27 | few | . | CASSLGGYEQYF | TGTGCCAGCAGTTTAGGCGGATACGAGCAGTACTTC
TRBJ2-7 | TRBV19 | . | TRBD1 | CASSSPHRGRLYEQYF | TGTGCCAGTAGTTCCCCCCACAGGGGGAGACTCTACGAGCAGTACTTC
TRBJ2-7 | TRBV19 | . | . | CASSIFRQGTYEQYF | TGTGCCAGTAGTATATTTCGCCAGGGAACTTACGAGCAGTACTTC
TRBJ2-7 | TRBV5-1 | . | . | CASSLAGGGPYEQYF | TGCGCCAGCAGCTTGGCGGGGGGCGGACCCTACGAGCAGTACTTC
TRBJ1-1 | TRBV28 | few | TRBD1 | CASSFPETRGKNTEAFF | TGTGCCAGCAGTTTTCCGGAAACCAGGGGGAAGAACACTGAAGCTTTCTTT
TRBJ2-7 | TRBV28 | . | TRBD2 | CASRDRSGGTYEQYF | TGTGCCAGCAGAGACCGCAGCGGGGGGACCTACGAGCAGTACTTC
TRBJ2-5 | TRBV11-2 | . | . | CASSLDRSQETQYF | TGTGCCAGCAGCTTAGATCGATCGCAGGAGACCCAGTACTTC
TRBJ2-7 | TRBV5-6 | . | . | CASSLGGSEQYF | TGTGCCAGCAGCTTGGGAGGGAGCGAGCAGTACTTC
TRBJ1-2 | TRBV6-1 | few | . | CASSEYGGGYTF | TGTGCCAGCAGTGAGTATGGCGGTGGCTACACCTTC
TRBJ1-1 | TRBV6-1 | . | . | CASSLERTNTEAFF | TGTGCCAGCTCTCTGGAGCGAACTAACACTGAAGCTTTCTTT
TRBJ2-1 | TRBV6-1 | . | . | CASSAGNEQFF | TGTGCCAGCAGTGCGGGCAATGAGCAGTTCTTC
TRBJ1-1 | TRBV9 | . | . | CASSSSRAGNTEAFF | TGTGCCAGCAGCTCATCGAGGGCGGGCAACACTGAAGCTTTCTTT
TRBJ2-7 | TRBV6-5 | . | TRBD1 | CASSYSSGQPYEQYF | TGTGCCAGCAGTTACTCGTCGGGACAGCCGTACGAGCAGTACTTC
TRBJ2-1 | TRBV19 | . | . | CASSIQGYSYNEQFF | TGTGCCAGTAGTATCCAGGGTTACTCCTACAATGAGCAGTTCTTC
TRBJ2-3 | TRBV5-1 | . | . | CASSLGGGTDTQYF | TGCGCCAGCAGCTTGGGGGGGGGCACAGATACGCAGTATTTT
TRBJ2-2 | TRBV10-1 | . | . | CASRPGETDTGELFF | TGCGCCAGCAGACCCGGGGAAACGGACACCGGGGAGCTGTTTTTT
TRBJ2-7 | TRBV6-1 | . | TRBD1 | CASSSDRDGDEQYF | TGTGCCAGCAGTTCCGACAGGGATGGCGACGAGCAGTACTTC
TRBJ2-3 | TRBV5-1 | . | . | CASSPPWAENTDTQYF | TGCGCCAGCAGCCCACCTTGGGCAGAAAACACAGATACGCAGTATTTT
TRBJ2-6 | TRBV5-4 | . | . | CASSLDESNSGANVLTF | TGTGCCAGCAGCCTGGACGAGAGTAACTCTGGGGCCAACGTCCTGACTTTC
TRBJ2-5 | TRBV5-8 | few | TRBD1 | CASTLMGQYQETQYF | TGTGCCAGTACACTAATGGGACAGTACCAAGAGACCCAGTACTTC
TRBJ2-2 | TRBV6-1 | once | TRBD1 | CASKGQGTTGELFF | TGTGCCAGCAAGGGACAGGGGACGACCGGGGAGCTGTTTTTT